This T cell receptor (beta chain) was found in a study of cytomegalovirus exposure and HLA in healthy donors. The germline V gene encodes CDR1 LGHNA and CDR2 YSLEER. Trimming removed 1 base from V and 3 bases from J; junction bases left unmatched: 3. CDR3 length: 15 residues. As regards this clone: What it binds is unknown.

PCR involved 60 Vbeta and 13 Jbeta primers. The protocol was immunoSEQ multiplex PCR, while the TCRdb copy is restricted to in-frame clones and leaves out a portion. Of fewer than 150,000 clones listed, around 80% are singletons. General study results and limits: Later, an analysis showed that TCR beta chains associated with HLA were more clonally expanded than others that were equally common. Despite most TCR sequences being rare, some public TCRs occurred in many donors.

Sequences were obtained from PBMCs. This rearrangement joins TRBV4-3 to TRBJ2-3; TRBD2 aligns across 8 bases. The sequence was collected from a male donor in good health and CMV-seronegative. CDR3 region: CASSQAGGPTDTQYF. CDR3 nucleotides: TGCGCCAGCAGCCAAGCGGGGGGGCCGACAGATACGCAGTATTTT.